This TCR beta chain originates from a study of cytomegalovirus exposure and HLA in healthy donors. Broader study findings: In an earlier analysis, about 87% or about 30%: the productive usage of most TCR beta V segments.

The donors, nominally healthy at sampling, likely had unrecorded immune exposures. As regards this clone: Its target is not known.

V was clipped by 0 bases and J by 6 bases; unmatched bases: 7. The germline V gene has CDR1 KGHSH and CDR2 LQKENI. CDR3 length: 15 residues. 60 Vbeta and 13 Jbeta primers were used in PCR. Sequenced by immunoSEQ multiplex PCR; TCRdb stores in-frame clones only, minus some. The sample has approximately 44,000 clones, 81% seen once; the top ten hold 2.7%. The chain is built from TRBV18 and TRBJ2-7, with TRBD2 matching 8 bases. The sequenced sample was PBMCs. This receptor was identified in a man aged 50 to 60 in good health and CMV-seronegative. CDR3 sequence reads: CASSPPSKRGLEQYF. The CDR3 bases are TGTGCCAGCTCACCACCGTCAAAGCGGGGGCTCGAGCAGTACTTC.